One sample yielded the 14 T cell receptor beta chains listed below, sequenced in a study of shared clonotypes between healthy human individuals. Method: immunoSEQ multiplex PCR; TCRdb's copy keeps in-frame clones and lacks some. The repertoire has about 1.5 million clones, 96% of them found once; the top ten carry roughly 1.2%. Sample: naive CD4+ T cells sorted from blood. Subset specified: CD45RA+ positively selected. These receptors all come from a man aged 30-40 years in good health.

The rearrangement joins TRBV19 to TRBJ2-6; the D gene could be TRBD1 or TRBD2 (5 bases each). Trimming took off 4 bases at V and 3 bases at J, with 19 bases between the two ends. The germline CDR1 and CDR2 sequences are LNHDA and SQIVND (reference sequence). This CDR3 spans 18 amino acids. The CDR3 sequence: CASSTGDRFKRGANVLTF. The CDR3, as DNA: TGTGCCAGTAGTACCGGGGACCGCTTTAAACGTGGGGCCAACGTCCTGACTTTC.

The chain is built from TRBV25-1 and TRBJ2-3, with D possibly matching TRBD2 (5 bases). CDR1 is MGHDK, CDR2 SYGVNS, per germline. V lost 5 bases, J lost 4 bases, and 13 bases lay in between. This CDR3 comprises 14 residues. CDR3 region: CASSPIGIADTQYF. CDR3 coding DNA: TGTGCCAGCAGTCCAATCGGGATCGCAGATACGCAGTATTTT.

This chain uses TRBV28 with TRBJ1-5, with D possibly matching TRBD1 (6 bases). The CDR3 contains 18 residues. Trimming took off 8 bases at V and 4 bases at J, with 27 bases between the two ends. Looked up from germline, CDR1 is MDHEN and CDR2 is SYDVKM. For the CDR3, the DNA is TGTGCCAGCTTCCCGCCGGCCATCTCCCAGGGGCCGAATCAGCCCCAGCATTTT. This codes for CASFPPAISQGPNQPQHF.

The V call is TRBV5-6, the J call TRBJ1-3, with D possibly matching TRBD1 (5 bases). Trimming removed 5 bases from V and 4 bases from J, with 13 bases in between. Per germline, CDR1 SGHDT and CDR2 YYEEEE. The length of the CDR3 is 14 residues. For the CDR3, the DNA is TGTGCCAGCAGTTATCAGGGCGGCGGAAACACCATATATTTT. Encoded protein: CASSYQGGGNTIYF.

J is TRBJ1-1 and V is TRBV28, with 7 bases fitting TRBD1. From germline, CDR1 is MDHEN and CDR2 SYDVKM. V dropped 4 bases and J dropped 4; count of bases not matched to a gene: 3. This CDR3 comprises 13 residues. CDR3 loop: CASSYDRVTEAFF. The CDR3 DNA reads TGTGCCAGCAGTTACGACAGGGTCACTGAAGCTTTCTTT. The full variable domain, rest sourced from reference TRBV28 and TRBJ1-1, is DVKVTQSSRYLVKRTGEKVFLECVQDMDHENMFWYRQDPGLGLRLIYFSYDVKMKEKGDIPEGYSVSREKKERFSLILESASTNQTSMYLCASSYDRVTEAFFGQGTRLTVV.

CDR3: CASSQLVEIHNEQFF. Written as DNA, the CDR3 is TGCGCCAGCAGCCAACTAGTGGAGATCCACAATGAGCAGTTCTTC. The chain carries TRBV5-1 and TRBJ2-1; TRBD2 might be the D (5 bases). The germline V gene encodes CDR1 SGHRS and CDR2 YFSETQ. Between the trimmed V and J ends, which lost 4 bases and 5 bases, there was a span of 16 bases. The CDR3 runs 15 residues.

This chain joins TRBV4-3 and TRBJ2-7; 8 bases match TRBD1. CDR1 is LGHNA and CDR2 is YSLEER in the germline V gene. This CDR3 has 18 amino acids. V trimming: 0 bases; J trimming: 3 bases; junction bases outside the gene matches: 13. Here the CDR3 reads CASSQDRPGDRYFYEQYF. CDR3 coding DNA: TGCGCCAGCAGCCAAGATCGGCCAGGGGACAGGTACTTCTACGAGCAGTACTTC.

The rearrangement joins TRBV5-1 to TRBJ2-1; D perhaps matches TRBD2 (5 bases). V was cut by 0 bases and J by 3 bases, with 10 bases left in between. Germline loops: CDR1 SGHRS, CDR2 YFSETQ. This CDR3 contains 15 residues. This CDR3 reads CASSLGTSFYNEQFF. In DNA form, the CDR3 reads TGCGCCAGCAGCTTGGGGACTTCATTCTACAATGAGCAGTTCTTC.

The chain uses TRBV14 and TRBJ2-7, with D perhaps TRBD1 (5 bases). The CDR3 totals 13 residues. Germline V lookup: CDR1 SGHDN, CDR2 FVKESK. V was shortened by 4 bases and J by 0 bases, with 7 bases between the two germline ends. The CDR3 DNA is TGTGCCAGCAGCCTACAGGACTCCTACGAGCAGTACTTC. This sequence encodes CASSLQDSYEQYF.

The gene calls are TRBV5-1 and TRBJ1-2; 9 nucleotides agree with TRBD1. J lost 8 bases, V lost 0 bases, and 8 bases had no gene match. The germline CDR1 and CDR2 sequences are SGHRS and YFSETQ. The CDR3 is 15 residues long. The chain's CDR3 is CASSLGDRGSVGYTF. The DNA of the CDR3 is TGCGCCAGCAGCTTGGGTGACAGGGGGTCCGTGGGCTACACCTTC.

This clone has only one observation. Other DNA sequences from this sample encode an identical CDR3 as well. This chain links TRBV2 with TRBJ2-2, with 8 positions matching TRBD1. Looked up from germline, CDR1 is SNHLY and CDR2 is FYNNEI. Trimming took 6 bases from V and 0 from J; bases not matched to a gene: 0. The length of the CDR3 is 14 residues. CDR3: CASRQGANTGELFF. For the CDR3, the DNA is TGTGCCAGCAGACAGGGGGCGAACACCGGGGAGCTGTTTTTT.

To note about this clone: The identical CDR3 is also encoded by other nucleotide sequences in the sample. The CDR3 sequence: CASSPQGSGANVLTF. In nucleotides, the CDR3 is TGTGCCAGCTCACCACAAGGGTCCGGGGCCAACGTCCTGACTTTC. The gene calls are TRBV18 and TRBJ2-6; D not certain. Trimming shortened V by 1 base and J by 4 bases, and 8 bases separated the two germline ends. The CDR3 consists of 15 residues. The germline V gene has CDR1 KGHSH and CDR2 LQKENI.

The chain joins TRBV27 to TRBJ2-1; tentative D call: TRBD2 (5 bases). The ends were cut back, 4 bases at V and 8 bases at J, with 18 bases in the middle. Per germline, CDR1 MNHEY and CDR2 SMNVEV (reference sequence). CDR3 length equals 15 residues. CDR3 region: CASSSSSSLHHEQFF. Here the CDR3 DNA reads TGTGCCAGCAGTTCTAGCTCCTCTCTACACCATGAGCAGTTCTTC.

The V call is TRBV18, the J call TRBJ2-2; 8 positions match TRBD1. This CDR3 has 18 residues. Trimming removed 5 bases from V and 2 bases from J; junction bases left unmatched: 13. Germline V lookup: CDR1 KGHSH, CDR2 LQKENI. Here the CDR3 reads CASSILGRQGQNTGELFF. The CDR3 nucleotides read TGTGCCAGCTCAATCTTAGGACGACAGGGGCAAAACACCGGGGAGCTGTTTTTT.